The T cell receptor (beta chain) under discussion was sequenced for a study of blood T cell repertoires in COVID-19. Study-wide context: Acute and convalescent COVID-19 samples came from the United States, Italy and Spain. From T cells, B-cell-depleted T cells, or PBMCs came the material, which was cDNA or gDNA.

During active infection, Seattle patients enrolled and were then monitored through disease. As handled by the study authors: Estimation of nucleated cell counts was performed using reference gene primer amplification. This table comes from immunoSEQ multiplex PCR, and its TCRdb copy is limited to in-frame clones, with some not included. V and J calls plus clone size are reproduced from that table; the DNA served to infer D and trimming. The sample records 130,000 to 150,000 clones, 79% being singletons. Sequenced: peripheral blood. The TCR was taken from a woman aged 70 to 79 with COVID-19, enrolled during active disease.

CDR3 loop: CASSPGTGNVWRSDGYTF. CDR3 DNA sequence: TGCGCCAGCAGTCCCGGGACAGGGAATGTGTGGAGATCGGACGGCTACACCTTC. The rearrangement uses TRBV5-1 and TRBJ1-2; TRBD1 matches at 9 bases. The CDR3 has 18 amino acids. CDR1 SGHRS and CDR2 YFSETQ come from the germline V gene. Unmatched junction bases numbered 22, after V lost 5 bases and J lost 8 bases.